Listed below are T cell receptor beta chains from one sample, sequenced in a study of shared clonotypes between healthy human individuals. The data were produced by immunoSEQ multiplex PCR, yet TCRdb's version contains in-frame clones alone and is incomplete. In the table there are some 2.1 million clones, over 85% of which are singletons. Sample: naive CD4+ T cells sorted from blood. These receptor sequences come from a man between 18 and 29 years old in good health. Both conserved end residues are part of each CDR3.

v_gene,j_gene,CDR3aa
TRBV5-1,TRBJ2-1,CASSLEGTFGNEQFF
TRBV19,TRBJ1-3,CASKADSQSSGNTIYF
TRBV19,TRBJ2-3,CASSTGTGLSTDTQYF
TRBV4-1,TRBJ1-1,CASSPGQEGGGTEAFF
TRBV7-9,TRBJ2-7,CASSLPTGGEQYF
TRBV27,TRBJ1-4,CASSLNVLQVGEKLFF
TRBV28,TRBJ1-2,CASSRDSWGYTF
TRBV5-1,TRBJ2-1,CASSVGLGNEQFF
TRBV6-6,TRBJ1-3,CASSYPTGPGNTIYF
TRBV7-2,TRBJ2-1,CASSFSGSWDNEQFF
TRBV7-3,TRBJ2-3,CASSSSRADTQYF
TRBV28,TRBJ1-4,CASTRYPGEKLFF
TRBV5-1,TRBJ2-5,CASSLAGTNKETQYF
TRBV11-1,TRBJ2-3,CASSNGQGSTDTQYF
TRBV20-1,TRBJ2-7,CSAHPEQYF
TRBV11-2,TRBJ2-7,CASSLGTSGWSYEQYF
TRBV27,TRBJ1-1,CPLSRDSNTEAFF
TRBV5-1,TRBJ2-3,CASSLDLGSDTQYF
TRBV4-3,TRBJ2-1,CASSQDRVAYNEQFF
TRBV6-1,TRBJ2-4,CASSPLGNIQYF
TRBV28,TRBJ1-2,CASSLLAAGNYGYTF
TRBV11-2,TRBJ2-4,CASRKTGDSKNIQYF
TRBV10-3,TRBJ1-1,CAISESLSNTEAFF